These 24 T cell receptor beta chains were sequenced from one sample in a study of T cells in Graves' hyperthyroidism and ophthalmopathy. From RNA transcripts, TCR beta CDR3 regions were amplified. The HTBI set primed first-round TCR CDR3 RT-PCR. TCRdb redid the calling of the multiplex PCR reads with MiXCR, one entry per CDR3 protein. The sample contains hundreds of thousands of distinct CDR3 sequences, 15% to 18% of which appear only once. The sequenced sample consisted of blood. The source of these receptors is a woman in her late teens or twenties with Graves' hyperthyroidism.

This rearrangement joins TRBV5-1 to TRBJ2-5; D is uncertain. The ends were cut back, 0 bases at V and 1 base at J, with 25 bases in the middle. Germline CDR1 reads SGHRS; CDR2 reads YFSETQ. This CDR3 is 20 amino acids long. This CDR3 is CASSLVLQPGRNGSQETQYF. In DNA, the CDR3 is TGCGCCAGCAGCTTGGTTTTACAGCCTGGCAGGAACGGCTCCCAAGAGACCCAGTACTTC.

The chain has TRBV9 and TRBJ2-5, with a possible D match to TRBD2 (7 bases). The V end lost 0 bases, the J end lost 2 bases, and 17 bases lay between the germline ends. This CDR3 region has 17 residues. Germline V gives CDR1 SGDLS, CDR2 YYNGEE. CDR3 amino acids: CASSVGGGGESQETQYF. CDR3 bases: TGTGCCAGCAGCGTAGGAGGAGGGGGGGAGTCTCAAGAGACCCAGTACTTC.

Ten or more counts support this clonotype. This chain connects TRBV20-1 to TRBJ2-5; TRBD2 matches 13 bases. V was clipped by 1 base and J by 5 bases; unmatched bases: 10. The CDR3 consists of 17 residues. From germline, CDR1 is DFQATT and CDR2 SNEGSKA (reference sequence). CDR3 DNA: TGCAGTGCTAGAGGTTCGGGACTAGCGGGGTCCGAGGAGACCCAGTACTTC. It is translated as CSARGSGLAGSEETQYF.

This clonotype was recorded at least ten times. The J gene is TRBJ1-1, the V gene TRBV2; no clear D. Between the trimmed V and J ends, which lost 4 bases and 0 bases, there was a span of 9 bases. The CDR3 has 14 amino acids. In germline, CDR1 is SNHLY, CDR2 FYNNEI. The DNA for the CDR3 is TGTGCCAGCAGTGGTCGAACAGTGAACACTGAAGCTTTCTTT. Its protein is CASSGRTVNTEAFF. The full variable domain, with the rest looked up from reference TRBV2 and TRBJ1-1, is EPEVTQTPSHQVTQMGQEVILRCVPISNHLYFYWYRQILGQKVEFLVSFYNNEISEKSEIFDDQFSVERPDGSNFTLKIRSTKLEDSAMYFCASSGRTVNTEAFFGQGTRLTVV.

This clonotype was observed many times. This chain connects TRBV28 to TRBJ1-3; the D is unclear. Germline values: CDR1 MDHEN, CDR2 SYDVKM. The CDR3 has 15 residues. The ends were cut back, 6 bases at V and 7 bases at J, with 19 bases in the middle. The CDR3 nucleotides read TGTGCCAGCAGACCCCCTAGTGGCGGTCGGAACACCATATATTTT. Amino acids: CASRPPSGGRNTIYF.

This clonotype was observed a handful of times. The V call is TRBV10-3, the J call TRBJ1-5; tentative D call: TRBD1 (5 bases). Germline V gene sequence: CDR1 ENHRY, CDR2 SYGVKD. The CDR3 is 14 amino acids. Trimming took off 3 bases at V and 1 base at J, with 7 bases between the two ends. CDR3 in DNA: TGTGCCATCAGTGATTACAGGAGCAATCAGCCCCAGCATTTT. It is translated as CAISDYRSNQPQHF.

V is TRBV10-3 and J is TRBJ2-2; 10 bases are a match to TRBD2. J lost 0 bases, V lost 0 bases, and 4 bases had no gene match. CDR3 size: 18 residues. The germline gives CDR1 ENHRY, CDR2 SYGVKD. CDR3 residues: CAISESPSGGPNTGELFF. As DNA, the CDR3 is TGTGCCATCAGTGAGTCTCCTAGCGGGGGCCCGAACACCGGGGAGCTGTTTTTT.

This clonotype came up many times. The chain has TRBV6-1 and TRBJ2-3; D may be TRBD1 or TRBD2 (6 bases each). From germline, CDR1 is MNHNS and CDR2 SASEGT. The CDR3 covers 16 residues. V was pared by 6 bases and J by 6 bases, with 22 bases between. The CDR3 DNA reads TGTGCCAGCAGGCCCCCTTGGGGGGCCCAGGGCGATACGCAGTATTTT. Translating it yields CASRPPWGAQGDTQYF.

In this sample, this clonotype turned up once. With a much larger clone just one base away, this may be a read error. The chain combines TRBV7-9 with TRBJ2-7, with no clear D. This CDR3 contains 15 residues. Germline V gene data show CDR1 as SEHNR and CDR2 as FQNEAQ (reference sequence). Trimming shortened V by 3 bases and J by 2 bases, and 14 bases separated the two germline ends. In DNA form, the CDR3 reads TGTGCCAGCAGCTTCTCGCGGACGCCCACCTACGAGCAGTACTTC. Protein product: CASSFSRTPTYEQYF.

This clonotype was observed at least ten times. The chain has TRBV7-3 and TRBJ2-2; tentative D call: TRBD1 (6 bases). Between the trimmed V and J ends, which lost 4 bases and 7 bases, there was a span of 10 bases. The CDR3 has 13 residues. CDR1 is SGHTA, CDR2 FQGTGA, per germline. The CDR3 nucleotides read TGTGCCAGCAGCTCCCAGGGGAGCGGGGAGCTGTTTTTT. It yields the protein CASSSQGSGELFF.

The chain joins TRBV5-6 to TRBJ1-1, with no clear D. Germline assignment: CDR1 SGHDT and CDR2 YYEEEE. There are 14 residues in the CDR3. Trimming shortened V by 1 base and J by 3 bases, and 10 bases separated the two germline ends. The CDR3 nucleotides are TGTGCCAGCAGCTTGAGTGGTATAGACACTGAAGCTTTCTTT. The encoded protein is CASSLSGIDTEAFF.

This clonotype was counted ten times or more. The V call is TRBV28, the J call TRBJ2-1; TRBD2 is a possible D gene (6 bases). CDR3 length: 12 amino acids. In germline, CDR1 is MDHEN, CDR2 SYDVKM. V was trimmed by 4 bases and J by 10 bases, leaving 11 bases between them. The CDR3 here is CASSSSGYEQFF. In nucleotides, the CDR3 is TGTGCCAGCAGTTCCAGCGGGTACGAGCAGTTCTTC.

This clonotype was counted at least ten times. The genes are TRBV5-1 and TRBJ1-2; the match to TRBD1 covers 9 bases. Germline CDR1 and CDR2: SGHRS and YFSETQ. The CDR3 contains 14 residues. V gave up 0 bases and J gave up 3 bases; unmatched junction bases: 0. In DNA form, the CDR3 reads TGCGCCAGCAGCTTGGGACAGGGGGACTATGGCTACACCTTC. The encoded protein is CASSLGQGDYGYTF.

This chain connects TRBV6-1 to TRBJ1-2, with no clear D. The germline V gene encodes CDR1 MNHNS and CDR2 SASEGT. Trimming took 5 bases from V and 4 from J, leaving 14 bases between them. This CDR3 contains 14 residues. The CDR3 DNA sequence: TGTGCCAGCAGTTCCTCTAGGGAGCTCTATGGCTACACCTTC. Its translation is CASSSSRELYGYTF.

This clonotype showed up many times. The chain links TRBV7-2 to TRBJ2-7; D gene ambiguous. Germline assignment: CDR1 SGHTA and CDR2 FQGNSA. The CDR3 has 15 residues. V lost 1 base to trimming and J lost 3 bases, with 13 bases between them. CDR3 in DNA: TGTGCCAGCAGCTTAGGGAGTGGTAGAAGCTACGAGCAGTACTTC. Amino acid sequence: CASSLGSGRSYEQYF.

There are a few counts of this clonotype. The V call is TRBV6-1, the J call TRBJ2-3; tentatively, D is TRBD2 (5 bases). Trimming took off 6 bases at V and 4 bases at J, with 11 bases between the two ends. Per germline, CDR1 MNHNS and CDR2 SASEGT. CDR3 size: 13 residues. The CDR3 spells CASRQLLADTQYF. The CDR3 DNA is TGTGCCAGCAGACAGCTACTAGCAGATACGCAGTATTTT.

CDR3 loop: CASGAGGSYEQYF. The CDR3 nucleotides are TGTGCCAGCGGTGCGGGGGGGTCCTACGAGCAGTACTTC. V usage is TRBV9 and J usage is TRBJ2-7, with 9 positions matching TRBD2. Germline V gene lookup returns CDR1 SGDLS and CDR2 YYNGEE. V lost 7 bases and J lost 1; bases outside the gene matches: 3. This CDR3 is 13 amino acids long.

Points on this clonotype: One end of the junction varies from germline; a read error may be responsible. This sequence joins TRBV5-1 and TRBJ2-1; a possible D gene is TRBD1 (5 bases). The CDR3 totals 15 residues. Germline V gene lookup returns CDR1 SGHRS and CDR2 YFSETQ. CDR3 DNA: TGTGCCAGCAGTGACAGTGTTCCCTCCTACAATGAGCAGTTCTTC. It yields the protein CASSDSVPSYNEQFF.

The CDR3 sequence: CASSVGRAEAFF. CDR3 nucleotides: TGTGCCAGCAGCGTTGGGAGGGCTGAAGCTTTCTTT. The chain employs TRBV6-1 and TRBJ1-1; D is undetermined. Trimming pared 6 bases from V and 6 bases from J, leaving 11 bases between. Germline CDR1 MNHNS, CDR2 SASEGT. The CDR3 covers 12 residues.

This clonotype appeared many times. The rearrangement uses TRBV6-2 or TRBV6-3 and TRBJ1-1, with D uncertain. V was clipped by 5 bases and J by 0 bases, with 10 bases between them. The CDR3 spans 14 residues. Looked up from germline, CDR1 is MNHEY and CDR2 is SVGEGT. The chain's CDR3 is CASSPVLLNTEAFF. The CDR3 nucleotides read TGTGCCAGCAGTCCTGTACTCCTGAACACTGAAGCTTTCTTT.

In its sample, this clonotype was seen many times. The chain carries TRBV18 and TRBJ1-4, with no clear D. CDR1 is KGHSH, CDR2 LQKENI, per germline. The CDR3 runs 16 residues. V gave up 1 base and J gave up 5 bases, with 14 bases separating them. The CDR3 region has the DNA TGTGCCAGCTCACCACGGGAAAAGGCTTCCAATGAAAAACTGTTTTTT. It specifies CASSPREKASNEKLFF.

This clonotype has a handful of counts. V usage is TRBV6-2 or TRBV6-3 and J usage is TRBJ2-2, with 10 bases matching TRBD2. The J segment lost 1 base and the V segment lost 7 bases, leaving 6 bases of the junction unmatched. Germline-derived CDR1 and CDR2 are MNHEY and SVGEGT. The CDR3 is made up of 16 amino acids. The CDR3 nucleotides are TGTGCCAGCAAGACAGGACTAGCGGAGAACACCGGGGAGCTGTTTTTT. It specifies CASKTGLAENTGELFF.

This clonotype has a count of ten or more. The rearrangement links TRBV12-3 or TRBV12-4 to TRBJ1-5; tentatively, D is TRBD1 (5 bases). Trimming removed 5 bases from V and 3 bases from J, with 11 bases in between. The CDR3 is 14 residues long. The CDR3 protein is CASSTSGYNQPQHF. The CDR3 coding sequence is TGTGCCAGCAGTACTTCAGGGTACAATCAGCCCCAGCATTTT.

This clonotype was observed a handful of times. The chain joins TRBV7-2 to TRBJ1-4; D is undetermined. The CDR3 is 14 residues long. Trimming pared 5 bases from V and 5 bases from J, leaving 12 bases between. The germline V gene has CDR1 SGHTA and CDR2 FQGNSA. Written as DNA, the CDR3 is TGTGCCAGCAGCCCGAACCCTTACAATGAAAAACTGTTTTTT. Its translation is CASSPNPYNEKLFF.